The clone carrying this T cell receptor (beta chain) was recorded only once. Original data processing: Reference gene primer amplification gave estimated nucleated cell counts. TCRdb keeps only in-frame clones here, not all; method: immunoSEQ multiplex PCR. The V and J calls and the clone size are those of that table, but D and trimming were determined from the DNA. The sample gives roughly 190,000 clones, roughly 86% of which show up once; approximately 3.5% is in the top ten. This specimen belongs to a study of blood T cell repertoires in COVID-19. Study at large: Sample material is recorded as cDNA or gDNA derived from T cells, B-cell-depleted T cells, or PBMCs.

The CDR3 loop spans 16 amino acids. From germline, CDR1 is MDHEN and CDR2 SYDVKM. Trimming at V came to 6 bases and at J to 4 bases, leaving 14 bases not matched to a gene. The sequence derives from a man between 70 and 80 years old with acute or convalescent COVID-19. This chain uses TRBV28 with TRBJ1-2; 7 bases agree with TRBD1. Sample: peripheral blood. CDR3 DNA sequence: TGTGCCAGCAGCGGACCACGACAGGGCGAGGGCTATGGCTACACCTTC. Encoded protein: CASSGPRQGEGYGYTF.